The clone carrying this T cell receptor beta chain was recorded a few times. Its antigen is currently unknown. Germline V CDR1 and CDR2: SGDLS, YYNGEE. The ends lost 3 bases at V and 3 bases at J; junction bases unmatched: 2. The length of the CDR3 is 14 residues. The data were obtained in a study of vaccination effects on CD4 cells after COVID-19. Sequencing in the ViraFEST assay came after antigen-specific CD4+ T cells had been expanded with viral peptide pools, which were used to stimulate PBMC. Having been cultured for less than 12 days, the cells underwent CD4+ T cell isolation. Profiling relied on immunoSEQ multiplex PCR, and the TCRdb table lists in-frame clones only, not all of them. Of around 30,000 clones listed, roughly two thirds are singletons.

Here the sequenced sample was CD4+ T cells from PBMCs cultured with HCoV-229E spike peptides, taken before COVID-19 vaccination. The TCR sequence derives from a human donor who received a COVID-19 vaccine. This rearrangement joins TRBV9 to TRBJ1-2; TRBD1 matches at 10 bases. As DNA, the CDR3 is TGTGCCAGCAGCGCCGGACAGGGGGACTATGGCTACACCTTC. The encoded protein is CASSAGQGDYGYTF.